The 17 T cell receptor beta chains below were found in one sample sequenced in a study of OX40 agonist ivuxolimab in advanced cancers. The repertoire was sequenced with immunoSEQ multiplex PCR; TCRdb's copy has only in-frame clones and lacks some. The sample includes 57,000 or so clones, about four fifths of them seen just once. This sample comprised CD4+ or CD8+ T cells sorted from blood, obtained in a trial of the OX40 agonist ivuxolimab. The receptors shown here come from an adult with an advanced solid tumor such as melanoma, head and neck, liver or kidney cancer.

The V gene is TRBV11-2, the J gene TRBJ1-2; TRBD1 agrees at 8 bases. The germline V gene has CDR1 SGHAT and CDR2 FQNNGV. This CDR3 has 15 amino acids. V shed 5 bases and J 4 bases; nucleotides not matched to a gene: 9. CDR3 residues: CASSTTDRASYGYTF. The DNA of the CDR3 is TGTGCCAGCAGCACTACGGACAGGGCTTCCTATGGCTACACCTTC.

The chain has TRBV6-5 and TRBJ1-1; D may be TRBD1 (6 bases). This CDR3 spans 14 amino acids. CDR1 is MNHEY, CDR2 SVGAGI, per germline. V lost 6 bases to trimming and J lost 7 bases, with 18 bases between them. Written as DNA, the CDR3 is TGTGCCAGCAGACTCCTACAGGGACGACATGAAGCTTTCTTT. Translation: CASRLLQGRHEAFF.

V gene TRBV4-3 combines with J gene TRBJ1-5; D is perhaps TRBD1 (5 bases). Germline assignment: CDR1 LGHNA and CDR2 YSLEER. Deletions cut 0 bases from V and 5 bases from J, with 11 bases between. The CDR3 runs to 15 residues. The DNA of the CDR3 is TGCGCCAGCAGCCAAGAAATGGGACTCGATCAGCCCCAGCATTTT. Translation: CASSQEMGLDQPQHF.

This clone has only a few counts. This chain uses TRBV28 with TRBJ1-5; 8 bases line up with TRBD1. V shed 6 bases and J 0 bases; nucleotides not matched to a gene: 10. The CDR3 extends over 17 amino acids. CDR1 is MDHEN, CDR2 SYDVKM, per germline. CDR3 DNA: TGTGCCAGCAGAAACCGGGACAGGCACTATAGCAATCAGCCCCAGCATTTT. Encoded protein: CASRNRDRHYSNQPQHF.

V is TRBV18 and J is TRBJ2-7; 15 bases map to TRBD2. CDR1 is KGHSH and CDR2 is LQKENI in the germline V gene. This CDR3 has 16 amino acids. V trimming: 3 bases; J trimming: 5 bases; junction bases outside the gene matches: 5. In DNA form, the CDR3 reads TGTGCCAGCTCACCCGGACTAGCGGGAGGGCCGAACGAGCAGTACTTC. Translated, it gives CASSPGLAGGPNEQYF.

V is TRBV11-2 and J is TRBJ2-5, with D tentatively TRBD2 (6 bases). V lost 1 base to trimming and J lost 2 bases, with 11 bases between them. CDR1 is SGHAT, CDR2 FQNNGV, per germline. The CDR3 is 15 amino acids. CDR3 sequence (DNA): TGTGCCAGCAGCTTAGGTGGGGGAGGACAAGAGACCCAGTACTTC. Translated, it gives CASSLGGGGQETQYF.

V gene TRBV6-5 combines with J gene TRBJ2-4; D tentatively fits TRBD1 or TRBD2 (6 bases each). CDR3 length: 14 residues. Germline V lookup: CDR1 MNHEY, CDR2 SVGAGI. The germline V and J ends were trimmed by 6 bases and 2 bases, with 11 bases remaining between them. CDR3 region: CASRLGGTKNIQYF. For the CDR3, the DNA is TGTGCCAGCAGGTTAGGGGGGACCAAAAACATTCAGTACTTC.

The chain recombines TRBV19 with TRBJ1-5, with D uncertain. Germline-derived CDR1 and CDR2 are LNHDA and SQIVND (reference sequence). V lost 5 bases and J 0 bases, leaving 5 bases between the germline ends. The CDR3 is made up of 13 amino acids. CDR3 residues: CASSPYSNQPQHF. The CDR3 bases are TGTGCCAGTAGTCCTTATAGCAATCAGCCCCAGCATTTT.

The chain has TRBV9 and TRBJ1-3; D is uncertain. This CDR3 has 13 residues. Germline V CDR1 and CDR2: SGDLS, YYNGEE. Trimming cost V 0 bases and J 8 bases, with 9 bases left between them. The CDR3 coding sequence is TGTGCCAGCAGCGTAGATTCCGGGGACACCATATATTTT. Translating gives CASSVDSGDTIYF. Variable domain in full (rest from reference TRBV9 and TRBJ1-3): DSGVTQTPKHLITATGQRVTLRCSPRSGDLSVYWYQQSLDQGLQFLIQYYNGEERAKGNILERFSAQQFPDLHSELNLSSLELGDSALYFCASSVDSGDTIYFGEGSWLTVV.

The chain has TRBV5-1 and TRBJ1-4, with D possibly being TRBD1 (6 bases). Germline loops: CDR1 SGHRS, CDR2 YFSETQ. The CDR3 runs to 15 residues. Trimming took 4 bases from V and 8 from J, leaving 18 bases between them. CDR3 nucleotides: TGCGCCAGCAGCCCCGAAGGGGGGAGAGGAGAAAAACTGTTTTTT. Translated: CASSPEGGRGEKLFF.

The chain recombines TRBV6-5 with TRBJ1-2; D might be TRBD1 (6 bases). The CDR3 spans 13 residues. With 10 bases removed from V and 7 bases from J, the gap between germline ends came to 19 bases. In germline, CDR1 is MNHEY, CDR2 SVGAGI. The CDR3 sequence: CATTRGARGGYTF. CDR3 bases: TGTGCCACCACCCGGGGGGCACGGGGTGGCTACACCTTC.

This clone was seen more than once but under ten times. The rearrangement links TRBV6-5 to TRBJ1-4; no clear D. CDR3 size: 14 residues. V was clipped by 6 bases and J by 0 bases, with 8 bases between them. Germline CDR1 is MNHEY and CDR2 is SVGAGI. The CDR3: CASRGGPTNEKLFF. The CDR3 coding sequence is TGTGCCAGCAGGGGAGGGCCAACTAATGAAAAACTGTTTTTT.

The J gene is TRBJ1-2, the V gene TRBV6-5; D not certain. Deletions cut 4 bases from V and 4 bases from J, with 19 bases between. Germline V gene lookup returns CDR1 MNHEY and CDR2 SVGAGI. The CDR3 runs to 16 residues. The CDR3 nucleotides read TGTGCCAGCAGTTTCGGAAACAGACGCCGAGGCTATGGCTACACCTTC. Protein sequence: CASSFGNRRRGYGYTF.

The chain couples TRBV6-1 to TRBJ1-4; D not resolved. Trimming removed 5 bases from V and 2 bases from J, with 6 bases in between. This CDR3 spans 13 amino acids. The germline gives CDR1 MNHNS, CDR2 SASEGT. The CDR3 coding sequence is TGTGCCAGCAGTCGATCGACTAATGAAAAACTGTTTTTT. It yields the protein CASSRSTNEKLFF.

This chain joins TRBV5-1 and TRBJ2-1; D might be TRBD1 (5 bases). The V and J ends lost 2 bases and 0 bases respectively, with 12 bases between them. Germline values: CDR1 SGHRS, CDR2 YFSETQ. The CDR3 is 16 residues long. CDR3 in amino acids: CASSLGGDSSYNEQFF. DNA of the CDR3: TGCGCCAGCAGCTTAGGTGGCGACAGCTCCTACAATGAGCAGTTCTTC.

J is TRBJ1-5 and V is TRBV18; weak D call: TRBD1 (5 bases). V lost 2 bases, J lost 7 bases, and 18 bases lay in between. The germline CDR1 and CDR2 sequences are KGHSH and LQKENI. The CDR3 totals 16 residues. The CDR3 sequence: CASSPYDPGSNQPQHF. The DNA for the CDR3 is TGTGCCAGCTCACCATACGATCCAGGGAGTAACCAGCCCCAGCATTTT.

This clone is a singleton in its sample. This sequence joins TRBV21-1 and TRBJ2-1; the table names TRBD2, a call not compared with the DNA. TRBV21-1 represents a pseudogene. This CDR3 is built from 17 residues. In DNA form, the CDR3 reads TGTGCCAGCAGCGGACTAGCGGGGGGGCTATCCTACAATGAGCAGTTCTTC. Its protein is CASSGLAGGLSYNEQFF.